Listed below are T cell receptor beta chains from one sample, sequenced in a study of T cells after yellow fever vaccination. TCRdb reanalysed the 5' RACE reads using MiXCR and keeps one entry per CDR3 protein. The profile shows just under 600,000 distinct CDR3 sequences, roughly 12% of them singletons. The sample consisted of PBMCs, taken on the day of the yellow fever booster vaccination. The source of these receptors is a man aged 25 to 40 who received the YFV17D yellow fever vaccine. Each CDR3 is given with its conserved first and last residue. D genes are given only for firm matches. Size values are once, few and many counts, or a class for expanded clones, and some rows have none.

size: few; V: TRBV7-3; D: TRBD2; J: TRBJ2-1; CDR3: CASSLSPSGPQFF; DNA: TGTGCCAGCAGCTTATCGCCTAGCGGGCCCCAGTTCTTC
size: many; V: TRBV19; D: TRBD2; J: TRBJ2-3; CDR3: CASSIRTSGTDTQYF; DNA: TGTGCCAGTAGTATCCGGACTAGCGGAACAGATACGCAGTATTTT
size: .; V: TRBV7-3; D: .; J: TRBJ2-4; CDR3: CASSLQPLSFAENIQYF; DNA: TGTGCCAGCAGCTTACAGCCCTTATCCTTTGCGGAAAACATTCAGTACTTC
size: .; V: TRBV20-1; D: TRBD2; J: TRBJ2-3; CDR3: CSASTSGRSPDTQYF; DNA: TGCAGTGCTAGCACCAGCGGGAGAAGTCCAGATACGCAGTATTTT
size: .; V: TRBV6-5; D: .; J: TRBJ2-3; CDR3: CASTTGFDTQYF; DNA: TGTGCCAGCACCACAGGTTTCGATACGCAGTATTTT
size: few; V: TRBV29-1; D: .; J: TRBJ2-6; CDR3: CSVGHYKAGANVLTF; DNA: TGCAGCGTCGGACATTACAAAGCTGGGGCCAACGTCCTGACTTTC
size: few; V: TRBV5-1; D: TRBD1; J: TRBJ1-1; CDR3: CASSLGTGENTEAFF; DNA: TGCGCCAGCAGCTTGGGGACAGGGGAGAACACTGAAGCTTTCTTT
size: few; V: TRBV4-3; D: TRBD2; J: TRBJ2-1; CDR3: CASSQGGGWSPLGNEQFF; DNA: TGCGCCAGCAGCCAAGGGGGGGGTTGGAGTCCCTTGGGGAATGAGCAGTTCTTC
size: .; V: TRBV5-4; D: TRBD1; J: TRBJ2-5; CDR3: CASQTGLLETQYF; DNA: TGTGCCAGTCAGACAGGGCTCTTGGAGACCCAGTACTTC
size: .; V: TRBV7-2; D: TRBD2; J: TRBJ2-1; CDR3: CASSPTSGLSSYNEQFF; DNA: TGTGCCAGCAGCCCTACTAGCGGTCTGAGCTCCTACAATGAGCAGTTCTTC
size: .; V: TRBV6-2/TRBV6-3; D: .; J: TRBJ2-7; CDR3: CASSSPRFLAETYEQYF; DNA: TGTGCCAGCAGTTCCCCCCGGTTTTTAGCGGAGACCTACGAGCAGTACTTC
size: few; V: TRBV5-6; D: TRBD2; J: TRBJ2-1; CDR3: CASSLFDRLAVEQFF; DNA: TGTGCCAGCAGCTTATTCGACAGACTAGCGGTTGAGCAGTTCTTC
size: .; V: TRBV6-5; D: TRBD2; J: TRBJ2-3; CDR3: CASSYPIAGGADTQYF; DNA: TGTGCCAGCAGTTACCCGATAGCGGGAGGTGCAGATACGCAGTATTTT
size: .; V: TRBV5-1; D: .; J: TRBJ1-2; CDR3: CASSLGSPGIEDTF; DNA: TGCGCCAGCAGCTTGGGGTCTCCCGGAATTGAGGACACCTTC
size: once; V: TRBV4-3; D: .; J: TRBJ2-5; CDR3: CASSQDFLGLETQYF; DNA: TGCGCCAGCAGCCAAGATTTTTTGGGGCTAGAGACCCAGTACTTC
size: few; V: TRBV7-2; D: .; J: TRBJ2-3; CDR3: CASSPTGGLVADTQYF; DNA: TGTGCCAGCAGCCCGACCGGGGGGCTAGTTGCAGATACGCAGTATTTT
size: .; V: TRBV28; D: .; J: TRBJ2-7; CDR3: CASKHPPAGDKSEQYF; DNA: TGTGCCAGCAAACATCCCCCTGCCGGAGATAAGTCCGAGCAGTACTTC
size: few; V: TRBV4-3; D: TRBD2; J: TRBJ2-1; CDR3: CASSQEWAAGEGLWQFF; DNA: TGCGCCAGCAGCCAAGAGTGGGCTGCGGGAGAGGGTCTTTGGCAGTTCTTC
size: few; V: TRBV7-2; D: .; J: TRBJ1-1; CDR3: CASSFEVSTEAFF; DNA: TGTGCCAGCAGCTTTGAGGTGAGCACTGAAGCTTTCTTT
size: many; V: TRBV5-1; D: TRBD1; J: TRBJ2-1; CDR3: CASSSAATGNNEQFF; DNA: TGCGCCAGCAGCTCCGCGGCGACAGGGAACAATGAGCAGTTCTTC
size: few; V: TRBV18; D: TRBD2; J: TRBJ2-3; CDR3: CASSPRTSGRVTDTQYF; DNA: TGTGCCAGCTCACCGCGGACTAGCGGGAGAGTGACAGATACGCAGTATTTT
size: few; V: TRBV6-6; D: TRBD1; J: TRBJ2-7; CDR3: CASSTGQVEQYF; DNA: TGTGCCAGCAGTACCGGACAGGTCGAGCAGTACTTC
size: many; V: TRBV7-2; D: TRBD1; J: TRBJ2-6; CDR3: CASSPGGSGANVLTF; DNA: TGTGCCAGCAGTCCAGGGGGCTCTGGGGCCAACGTCCTGACTTTC
size: many; V: TRBV5-1; D: TRBD1; J: TRBJ2-7; CDR3: CASSFVYGTGGLDEQYF; DNA: TGCGCCAGCAGCTTTGTTTACGGGACAGGGGGCCTCGACGAGCAGTACTTC
size: few; V: TRBV6-1; D: .; J: TRBJ2-2; CDR3: CASSKEGPTGELFF; DNA: TGTGCCAGCAGTAAGGAGGGCCCCACCGGGGAGCTGTTTTTT
size: .; V: TRBV4-3; D: .; J: TRBJ2-5; CDR3: CASSQALHGQETQYF; DNA: TGCGCCAGCAGCCAAGCTCTGCACGGCCAAGAGACCCAGTACTTC
size: .; V: TRBV30; D: TRBD2; J: TRBJ2-7; CDR3: CAWSPRSPGLAGVAYEQYF; DNA: TGTGCCTGGAGTCCTCGATCACCGGGACTAGCGGGAGTCGCGTACGAGCAGTACTTC
size: .; V: TRBV3-1; D: .; J: TRBJ1-5; CDR3: CASSRDPNSRQPQHF; DNA: TGTGCCAGCAGTCGGGACCCAAATTCACGACAGCCCCAGCATTTT
size: many; V: TRBV5-1; D: .; J: TRBJ2-7; CDR3: CASSLVAASYEQYF; DNA: TGTGCCAGCAGTTTAGTGGCTGCCTCCTACGAGCAGTACTTC
size: many; V: TRBV5-6; D: TRBD2; J: TRBJ2-7; CDR3: CASSTLADYYEQYF; DNA: TGTGCCAGCAGCACCCTAGCGGACTACTACGAGCAGTACTTC
size: .; V: TRBV20-1; D: .; J: TRBJ2-5; CDR3: CSAKRDQETQYF; DNA: TGCAGTGCCAAGCGGGACCAAGAGACCCAGTACTTC
size: many; V: TRBV14; D: TRBD2; J: TRBJ2-1; CDR3: CASSQVPSAGPYNEQFF; DNA: TGTGCCAGCAGCCAAGTCCCCTCAGCGGGGCCCTACAATGAGCAGTTCTTC
size: .; V: TRBV6-5; D: .; J: TRBJ2-3; CDR3: CASSYTSTPEGTQYF; DNA: TGTGCCAGCAGTTACACTTCGACACCCGAGGGCACGCAGTATTTT
size: few; V: TRBV25-1; D: .; J: TRBJ2-7; CDR3: CASSDTRRGLHEQYF; DNA: TGTGCCAGCAGTGACACCCGGCGGGGTCTGCACGAGCAGTACTTC
size: few; V: TRBV4-3; D: .; J: TRBJ2-1; CDR3: CASSQGSSGAAFSSYNEQFF; DNA: TGCGCCAGCAGCCAAGGATCCTCGGGAGCAGCGTTTAGCTCCTACAATGAGCAGTTCTTC
size: .; V: TRBV7-2; D: TRBD1; J: TRBJ2-3; CDR3: CASSLVAGTGVDTQYF; DNA: TGTGCCAGCAGCTTAGTAGCCGGGACAGGGGTAGATACGCAGTATTTT
size: .; V: TRBV14; D: .; J: TRBJ2-2; CDR3: CASSPYSNLNTGELFF; DNA: TGTGCCAGCAGCCCTTATTCCAATTTGAACACCGGGGAGCTGTTTTTT
size: many; V: TRBV12-3/TRBV12-4; D: .; J: TRBJ2-1; CDR3: CASSFGQYNEQFF; DNA: TGTGCCAGCAGTTTTGGACAGTACAATGAGCAGTTCTTC
size: .; V: TRBV7-2; D: TRBD1; J: TRBJ2-1; CDR3: CASRPRGRNNEQFF; DNA: TGTGCCAGCAGGCCCAGGGGGCGTAACAATGAGCAGTTCTTC
size: .; V: TRBV12-3/TRBV12-4; D: TRBD2; J: TRBJ2-1; CDR3: CASSFGLAGREQFF; DNA: TGTGCCAGCAGTTTTGGTCTAGCGGGTAGGGAGCAGTTCTTC
size: .; V: TRBV21-1; D: .; J: TRBJ2-3; CDR3: CATRGGGGTDTQYF; DNA: TGTGCCACCCGAGGGGGAGGAGGTACAGATACGCAGTATTTT
size: .; V: TRBV15; D: .; J: TRBJ2-2; CDR3: CATSREGGYTGELFF; DNA: TGTGCCACCAGCAGAGAAGGGGGTTACACCGGGGAGCTGTTTTTT
size: many; V: TRBV3-1; D: TRBD1; J: TRBJ1-1; CDR3: CASNDQGAGTEAFF; DNA: TGTGCCAGCAACGACCAGGGGGCTGGCACTGAAGCTTTCTTT